This T cell receptor (beta chain) was documented in a study of OX40 agonist ivuxolimab in advanced cancers. Study as a whole: An agonistic anti-OX40 (CD134) antibody, ivuxolimab, was used to treat the patients. Of the participants, roughly 40% had some prior anti-PD-1, anti-PD-L1 or anti-CTLA-4 therapy, which was allowed. Broader study findings: At 0.1 to 3.0 mg/kg, CD4+ and CD8+ blood T cells expanded clonally by week 6. Researchers report that CD8+ T cells had, on average, more expanded clones than CD4+.

Produced via immunoSEQ multiplex PCR; TCRdb's table is partial and in-frame only. The table has about 48,000 clones, 83% seen once. Concerning this clone itself: What it recognizes is unknown.

The germline gives CDR1 LGHNA, CDR2 YSLEER. V was cut by 3 bases and J by 8 bases, with 14 bases left in between. The CDR3 consists of 15 residues. The chain has TRBV4-3 and TRBJ1-6; TRBD1 might be the D (5 bases). The TCR originated in an adult with an advanced solid tumor such as melanoma, head and neck, liver or kidney cancer. Specimen: CD4+ or CD8+ T cells sorted from blood, collected in a trial of the OX40 agonist ivuxolimab. The chain's CDR3 is CASSHSTVGDSPLHF. CDR3 nucleotides: TGCGCCAGCAGCCATTCCACAGTGGGGGATTCACCCCTCCACTTT.